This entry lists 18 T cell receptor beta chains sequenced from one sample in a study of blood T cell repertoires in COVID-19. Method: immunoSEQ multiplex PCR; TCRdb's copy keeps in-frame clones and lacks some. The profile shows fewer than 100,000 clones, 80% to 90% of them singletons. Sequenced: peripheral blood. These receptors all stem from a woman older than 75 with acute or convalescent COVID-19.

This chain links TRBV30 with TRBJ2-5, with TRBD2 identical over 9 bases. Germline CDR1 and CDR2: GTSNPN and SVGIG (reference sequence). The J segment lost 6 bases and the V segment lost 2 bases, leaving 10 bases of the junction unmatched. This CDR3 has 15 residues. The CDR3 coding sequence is TGTGCCTGGAGTCCAGGGATAGCGGGGGTTAAGACCCAGTACTTC. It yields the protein CAWSPGIAGVKTQYF.

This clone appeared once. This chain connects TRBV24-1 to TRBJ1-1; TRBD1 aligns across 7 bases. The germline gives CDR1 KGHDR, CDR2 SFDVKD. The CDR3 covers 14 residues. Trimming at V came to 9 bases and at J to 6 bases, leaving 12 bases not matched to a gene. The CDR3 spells CATRRGAPAAEAFF. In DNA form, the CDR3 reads TGTGCCACCCGCAGGGGGGCGCCGGCCGCTGAAGCTTTCTTT.

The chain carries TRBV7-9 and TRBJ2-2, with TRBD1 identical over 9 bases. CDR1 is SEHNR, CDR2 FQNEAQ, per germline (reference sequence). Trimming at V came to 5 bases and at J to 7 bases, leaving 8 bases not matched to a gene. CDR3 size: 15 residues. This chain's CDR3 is CASSLGTGSGGELFF. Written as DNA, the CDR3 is TGTGCCAGCAGCCTCGGGACAGGGTCGGGCGGGGAGCTGTTTTTT. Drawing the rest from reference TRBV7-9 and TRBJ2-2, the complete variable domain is DTGVSQNPRHKITKRGQNVTFRCDPISEHNRLYWYRQTLGQGPEFLTYFQNEAQLEKSRLLSDRFSAERPKGSFSTLEIQRTEQGDSAMYLCASSLGTGSGGELFFGEGSRLTVL.

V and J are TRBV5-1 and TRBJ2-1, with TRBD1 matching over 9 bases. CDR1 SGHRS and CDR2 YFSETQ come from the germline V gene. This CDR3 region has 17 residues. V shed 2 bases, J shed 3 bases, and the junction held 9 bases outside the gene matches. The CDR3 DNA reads TGCGCCAGCAGCTTTACAGGGGGCTTGAGGAGCTACAATGAGCAGTTCTTC. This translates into CASSFTGGLRSYNEQFF.

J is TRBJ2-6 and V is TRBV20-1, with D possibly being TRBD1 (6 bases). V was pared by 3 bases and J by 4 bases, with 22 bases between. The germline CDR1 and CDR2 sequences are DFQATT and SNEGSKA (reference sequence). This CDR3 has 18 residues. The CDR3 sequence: CSASYPAGVFGGANVLTF. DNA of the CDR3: TGCAGTGCTAGTTACCCTGCAGGGGTATTCGGCGGGGCCAACGTCCTGACTTTC.

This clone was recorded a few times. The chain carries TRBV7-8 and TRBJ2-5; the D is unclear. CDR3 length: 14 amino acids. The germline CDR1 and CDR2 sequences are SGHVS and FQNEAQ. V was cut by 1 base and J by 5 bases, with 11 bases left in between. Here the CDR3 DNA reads TGTGCCAGCAGCTTAGTGTTACTTCTGGAGACCCAGTACTTC. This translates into CASSLVLLLETQYF.

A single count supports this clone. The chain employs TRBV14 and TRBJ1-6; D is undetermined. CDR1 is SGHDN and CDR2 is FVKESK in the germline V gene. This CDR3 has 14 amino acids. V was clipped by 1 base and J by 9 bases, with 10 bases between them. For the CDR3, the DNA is TGTGCCAGCAGCCAAGCGATAATGAGTTCACCCCTCCACTTT. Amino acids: CASSQAIMSSPLHF.

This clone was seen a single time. CDR3 sequence (DNA): TGCGCCAGCAGTGACGGCAGGGCCGGCAATCAGCCCCAGCATTTT. Protein: CASSDGRAGNQPQHF. The J gene is TRBJ1-5, the V gene TRBV10-2, with D perhaps matching TRBD1 (5 bases). Germline lookup yields CDR1 WSHSY and CDR2 SAAADI. CDR3 length: 15 amino acids. V was trimmed by 3 bases and J by 2 bases, leaving 11 bases between them.

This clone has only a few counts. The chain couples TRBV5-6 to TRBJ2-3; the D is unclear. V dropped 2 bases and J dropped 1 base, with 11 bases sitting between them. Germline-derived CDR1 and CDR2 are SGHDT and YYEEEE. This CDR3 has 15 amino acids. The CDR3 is CASSLSGQGTDTQYF. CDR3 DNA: TGTGCCAGCAGCTTATCAGGTCAGGGCACAGATACGCAGTATTTT.

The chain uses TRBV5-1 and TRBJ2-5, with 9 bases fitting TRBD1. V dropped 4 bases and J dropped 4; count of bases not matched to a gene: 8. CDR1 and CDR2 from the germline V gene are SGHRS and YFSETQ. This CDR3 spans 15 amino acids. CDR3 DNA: TGCGCCAGCAGCAGTTCGGGACAGGGTGGAGAGACCCAGTACTTC. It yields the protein CASSSSGQGGETQYF.

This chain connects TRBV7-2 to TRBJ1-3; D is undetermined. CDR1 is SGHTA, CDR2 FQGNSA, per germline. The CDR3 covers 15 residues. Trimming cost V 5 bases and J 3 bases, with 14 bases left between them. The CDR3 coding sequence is TGTGCCAGCAGCCCTCGTAGTGGAGGTGGAAACACCATATATTTT. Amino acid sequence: CASSPRSGGGNTIYF.

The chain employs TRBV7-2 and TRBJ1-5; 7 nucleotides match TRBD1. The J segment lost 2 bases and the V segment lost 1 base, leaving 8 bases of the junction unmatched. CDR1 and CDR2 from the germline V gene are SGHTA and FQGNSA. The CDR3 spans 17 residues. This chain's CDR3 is CASSLESGGKGNQPQHF. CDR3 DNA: TGTGCCAGCAGCTTAGAGTCAGGGGGAAAGGGCAATCAGCCCCAGCATTTT.

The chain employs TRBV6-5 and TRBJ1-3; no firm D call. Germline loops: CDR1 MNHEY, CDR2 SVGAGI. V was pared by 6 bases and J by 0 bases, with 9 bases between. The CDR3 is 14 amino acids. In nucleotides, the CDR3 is TGTGCCAGCAGGAGTGCAGGCTCTGGAAACACCATATATTTT. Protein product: CASRSAGSGNTIYF.

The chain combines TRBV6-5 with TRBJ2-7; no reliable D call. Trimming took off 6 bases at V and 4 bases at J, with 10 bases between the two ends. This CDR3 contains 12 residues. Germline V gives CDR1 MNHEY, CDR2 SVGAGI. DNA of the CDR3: TGTGCCAGCAGCCGACATCCTTACGAGCAGTACTTC. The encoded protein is CASSRHPYEQYF.

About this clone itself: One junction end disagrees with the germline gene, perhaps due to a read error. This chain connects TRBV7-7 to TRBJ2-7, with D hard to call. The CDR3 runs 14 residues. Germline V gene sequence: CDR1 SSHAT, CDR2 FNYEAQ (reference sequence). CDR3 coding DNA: TGTGCTAGCAGCTTAGGCCTAGTGAGGTACGAGCAGTACTTC. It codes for CASSLGLVRYEQYF.

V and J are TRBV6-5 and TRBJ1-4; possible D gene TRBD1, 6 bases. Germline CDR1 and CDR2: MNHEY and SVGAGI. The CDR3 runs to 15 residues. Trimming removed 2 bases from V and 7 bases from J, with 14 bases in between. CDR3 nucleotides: TGTGCCAGCAGTTACGGGGGGGGCCTGAGTGAAAAACTGTTTTTT. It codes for CASSYGGGLSEKLFF.

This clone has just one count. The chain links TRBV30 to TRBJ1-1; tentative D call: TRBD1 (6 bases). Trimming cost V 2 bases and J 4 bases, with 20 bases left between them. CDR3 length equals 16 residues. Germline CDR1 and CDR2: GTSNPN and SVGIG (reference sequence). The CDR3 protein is CAWSLSRGSRGTEAFF. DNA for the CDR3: TGTGCCTGGAGTCTCAGCAGGGGCAGCCGGGGCACTGAAGCTTTCTTT.

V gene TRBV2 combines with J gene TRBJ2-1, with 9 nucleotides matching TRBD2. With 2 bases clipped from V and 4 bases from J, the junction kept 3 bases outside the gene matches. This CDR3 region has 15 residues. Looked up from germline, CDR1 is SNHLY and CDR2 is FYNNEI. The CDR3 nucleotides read TGTGCCAGCAGTGAACGCCTAGCGGGGTACAATGAGCAGTTCTTC. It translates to CASSERLAGYNEQFF.